A selection of T cell receptor beta chains follows, all from one sample in a study of technical replicates of blood from a handful of donors. Only in-frame clones appear in the TCRdb table, and some are missing; sequencing was by immunoSEQ multiplex PCR. The sample lists roughly 72,000 clones, 95% to 98% occurring once. Sequencing input: T cells isolated from PBMCs. The receptor set was obtained from a human donor in good health. Both conserved end residues are part of each CDR3. The D gene is left open where the match is weak. For some rows the clone size is stated as once, few or many, or as a class when expanded; others skip it.

TRBV7-7,-,-,TRBJ2-1,TGTGCTAGCAGCCTTAGCGGTTCTCCCTACAATGAGCAGTTCTTC,CASSLSGSPYNEQFF
TRBV7-7,-,-,TRBJ2-7,TGTGCTAGCAGCATAGGTGCCGCGCAGGGTGGCTACGAGCAGTACTTC,CASSIGAAQGGYEQYF
TRBV29-1,-,TRBD1,TRBJ2-7,TGCAGCGTTGGACAGGGGGCAAAGCAGTACTTC,CSVGQGAKQYF
TRBV7-9,once,-,TRBJ2-3,TGTGCCAGCAGCTCTAAGACTAGCACAGATACGCAGTATTTT,CASSSKTSTDTQYF
TRBV5-1,once,-,TRBJ2-7,TGCGCCAGCAGCTTGCGGGACACCAACGAGCAGTACTTC,CASSLRDTNEQYF
TRBV27,-,TRBD1,TRBJ1-4,TGTGCCAGCAGAGCCGACAGGGACGAAAAACTGTTTTTT,CASRADRDEKLFF
TRBV29-1,-,TRBD2,TRBJ2-3,TGCGGACTAGCCCTGGGAGATACGCAGTATTTT,CGLALGDTQYF
TRBV28,-,TRBD1,TRBJ2-7,TGTGCCAGCGGTGACAGGGGCTACGAGCAGTACTTC,CASGDRGYEQYF
TRBV19,once,-,TRBJ2-5,TGTGCCAGTAGGACTTGGGCAGGGGGGGAGACCCAGTACTTC,CASRTWAGGETQYF
TRBV29-1,once,TRBD1,TRBJ2-3,TGCAGCGTCCTAGACAGGGAATTCACAGATACGCAGTATTTT,CSVLDREFTDTQYF
TRBV28,-,-,TRBJ2-7,TGTGCCAGCAGTCCCCCGATTTGGACACTTGATGCCTACGAGCAGTACTTC,CASSPPIWTLDAYEQYF
TRBV11-2,-,TRBD2,TRBJ2-1,TGTGCCAGCAGCTTAACGGCTAGCGGGAGAGGCATCTACAATGAGCAGTTCTTC,CASSLTASGRGIYNEQFF
TRBV5-1,-,-,TRBJ2-7,TGCGCCAGCAGTAAAGAATGGGGGCAGGGCGAGCAGTACTTC,CASSKEWGQGEQYF
TRBV6-5,-,-,TRBJ1-2,TGTGCCAGCAGTTACTCCAGGCAGGATGGCTACACCTTC,CASSYSRQDGYTF
TRBV7-6,-,TRBD2,TRBJ2-1,TGTGCCAGCAGCCTTGGACTAGCGGGGTTCTCCTACAATGAGCAGTTCTTC,CASSLGLAGFSYNEQFF
TRBV4-2,-,-,TRBJ1-4,TGTGCCAGCAGCCAAGAGGCGGGGGCTGAAAAACTGTTTTTT,CASSQEAGAEKLFF
TRBV29-1,-,TRBD1,TRBJ2-7,TGCAGCGTCCCGGGACAGATGACCTACGAGCAGTACTTC,CSVPGQMTYEQYF
TRBV6-5,-,-,TRBJ1-4,TGTGCCAGCGGAGGAACTAATGAAAAACTGTTTTTT,CASGGTNEKLFF
TRBV19,-,TRBD1,TRBJ1-2,TGTGCCAGTAGGGGACAGGGTACGGTAGGCTACACCTTC,CASRGQGTVGYTF
TRBV4-3,once,-,TRBJ2-5,TGCGCCAGCAGCCTTATCTGGGCAGCCACTCAGACCCAGTACTTC,CASSLIWAATQTQYF
TRBV6-5,once,-,TRBJ1-5,TGTGCCAGCAGCAATAATTACGTTGGCCAGCCCCAGCATTTT,CASSNNYVGQPQHF
TRBV4-1,-,-,TRBJ2-6,TGCGCCAGCAGCCAAGATCTGGGCAGGGGCGATGGGGCCAACGTCCTGACTTTC,CASSQDLGRGDGANVLTF
TRBV4-1,-,TRBD1,TRBJ1-5,TGCGCCAGCAGCCAAGAGTTCGACAGGGGCTCTCGGCCCCAGCATTTT,CASSQEFDRGSRPQHF
TRBV7-3,-,-,TRBJ2-7,TGTGCCAGCAGCTTAACTACATACTACGAGCAGTACTTC,CASSLTTYYEQYF
TRBV6-5,-,-,TRBJ1-1,TGTGCCAGCAGTTACAGGGCGGGCACTGAAGCTTTCTTT,CASSYRAGTEAFF
TRBV5-5,-,TRBD1,TRBJ1-1,TGTGCCAGCAGCCTGGACAGGGCGAACACTGAAGCTTTCTTT,CASSLDRANTEAFF
TRBV11-1,-,-,TRBJ1-2,TGTGCCAGCAGTTTTCAACGGGACACCCATATCACCTTC,CASSFQRDTHITF
TRBV9,-,-,TRBJ1-4,TGTGCCAGCAGCGTAAATGTAGTTTATGAAAAACTGTTTTTT,CASSVNVVYEKLFF
TRBV6-5,-,-,TRBJ1-1,TGTGCCAGCGGAGACCAGGGAGGCACTGAAGCTTTCTTT,CASGDQGGTEAFF
TRBV7-2,-,-,TRBJ1-5,TGTGCCAGCAGCCCGAGCGGGGCCCGGACTCAGCCCCAGCATTTT,CASSPSGARTQPQHF
TRBV29-1,-,-,TRBJ1-1,TGCAGCGTGGTGGGGGGATTTTTTTCTGAAGCTTTCTTT,CSVVGGFFSEAFF
TRBV19,-,TRBD2,TRBJ2-3,TGTGCCAGTAGTATGATCGTCCTAGCGGGAGGGACAGATACGCAGTATTTT,CASSMIVLAGGTDTQYF
TRBV7-2,-,-,TRBJ1-5,TGTGCCAGCAGCTCAAGGTGGGCTCAGCCCCAGCATTTT,CASSSRWAQPQHF
TRBV9,-,-,TRBJ1-2,TGTGCCAGCAGCGTTTCCGGGTCAACTTATGGCTACACCTTC,CASSVSGSTYGYTF
TRBV12-5,-,TRBD1,TRBJ1-4,TGTGCTAGTGGAACTGACAGGGGGGGTGAAAAACTGTTTTTT,CASGTDRGGEKLFF
TRBV4-3,-,-,TRBJ2-1,TGCGCCAGCAGCCAAGGTACGGGTGAGCAGTTCTTC,CASSQGTGEQFF
TRBV18,-,TRBD1,TRBJ2-7,TGTGCCAGCTCACCACCGGGACAGTCCTACGAGCAGTACTTC,CASSPPGQSYEQYF
TRBV27,-,-,TRBJ2-1,TGTGCCAGCAGTTTAGGTAGGGGGAGTGAGCAGTTCTTC,CASSLGRGSEQFF
TRBV6-5,-,TRBD1,TRBJ1-1,TGTGCCAGCAGTCGGACAGGGGCGAAGAACACTGAAGCTTTCTTT,CASSRTGAKNTEAFF
TRBV5-1,once,TRBD2,TRBJ2-3,TGCGCCAGCAGCTGGACTAGCCGCGATACGCAGTATTTT,CASSWTSRDTQYF
TRBV6-5,-,TRBD2,TRBJ2-7,TGTGCCAGCGCGTATAGTACGGGAGGATCTAAGCAGTACTTC,CASAYSTGGSKQYF
TRBV27,-,TRBD1,TRBJ2-5,TGTGCCAGCAAGAAGGGACAGCAAGAGACCCAGTACTTC,CASKKGQQETQYF
TRBV5-6,-,-,TRBJ2-7,TGTGCCAGCAGCTTGTCGGGCAAGGGAGTCTCCTACGAGCAGTACTTC,CASSLSGKGVSYEQYF
TRBV7-3,-,-,TRBJ1-1,TGTGCCAGCAGCTTAGGCTCCTCGAACACTGAAGCTTTCTTT,CASSLGSSNTEAFF
TRBV7-3,-,-,TRBJ2-1,TGTGCCAGCAGGGCGGGCGGGAAGTCCCACAATGAGCAGTTCTTC,CASRAGGKSHNEQFF
TRBV4-1,-,-,TRBJ2-5,TGCGCCAGCAGCCAAGCAGGGGACGGAGAGACCCAGTACTTC,CASSQAGDGETQYF
TRBV5-4,-,-,TRBJ2-2,TGTGCCAGCAGCGACTTAGCGGTGAACACCGGGGAGCTGTTTTTT,CASSDLAVNTGELFF
TRBV6-5,-,-,TRBJ1-2,TGTGCCAGCAGCCCCCTGGATTTACTTCGGGGTGGCTACACCTTC,CASSPLDLLRGGYTF
TRBV29-1,-,TRBD1,TRBJ2-5,TGCAGCGTTGAACCAATACCGGGACAGGGGGTGAGGGAGACCCAGTACTTC,CSVEPIPGQGVRETQYF
TRBV6-5,once,TRBD1,TRBJ2-7,TGTGCCAGCCCCCAACCGGACAGGGAGGACGAGCAGTACTTC,CASPQPDREDEQYF
TRBV27,-,-,TRBJ2-6,TGTGCCAGCAGTTTTGGGGGGACCCGCCCTCTCTCTGGGGCCAACGTCCTGACTTTC,CASSFGGTRPLSGANVLTF
TRBV5-1,-,TRBD1,TRBJ2-7,TGCGCCAGCAGCGAGACAGGGGGAACCTACGAGCAGTACTTC,CASSETGGTYEQYF
TRBV7-2,once,-,TRBJ1-4,TGTGCCAGCAGCTTTAACGGGGGGAACGAAAAACTGTTTTTT,CASSFNGGNEKLFF
TRBV29-1,-,-,TRBJ2-7,TGCAGCGTTCGGGACTTACATTACGAGCAGTACTTC,CSVRDLHYEQYF
TRBV9,-,-,TRBJ2-2,TGTGCCAGCAGCGTAGCGGGAGAGAAAACCGGGGAGCTGTTTTTT,CASSVAGEKTGELFF
TRBV5-4,-,TRBD1,TRBJ2-7,TGTGCCAGCAGCTTGAGGGACAGGGGTAGAGAGCAGTACTTC,CASSLRDRGREQYF
TRBV11-3,-,TRBD1,TRBJ2-7,TGTGCCAGCAGCTCGGACAGGGCCATCTACGAGCAGTACTTC,CASSSDRAIYEQYF
TRBV2,-,-,TRBJ1-2,TGTGCCAGCAGTCAAGGGTCGGATGGCTACACCTTC,CASSQGSDGYTF
TRBV27,-,TRBD2,TRBJ2-5,TGTGCCAGCACCAGTACTAGCGGGCCTGGAATTGAAGAGACCCAGTACTTC,CASTSTSGPGIEETQYF
TRBV2,-,-,TRBJ2-3,TGTGCCAGCAGTGAAGGAGGGTTGGTTACAGATACGCAGTATTTT,CASSEGGLVTDTQYF